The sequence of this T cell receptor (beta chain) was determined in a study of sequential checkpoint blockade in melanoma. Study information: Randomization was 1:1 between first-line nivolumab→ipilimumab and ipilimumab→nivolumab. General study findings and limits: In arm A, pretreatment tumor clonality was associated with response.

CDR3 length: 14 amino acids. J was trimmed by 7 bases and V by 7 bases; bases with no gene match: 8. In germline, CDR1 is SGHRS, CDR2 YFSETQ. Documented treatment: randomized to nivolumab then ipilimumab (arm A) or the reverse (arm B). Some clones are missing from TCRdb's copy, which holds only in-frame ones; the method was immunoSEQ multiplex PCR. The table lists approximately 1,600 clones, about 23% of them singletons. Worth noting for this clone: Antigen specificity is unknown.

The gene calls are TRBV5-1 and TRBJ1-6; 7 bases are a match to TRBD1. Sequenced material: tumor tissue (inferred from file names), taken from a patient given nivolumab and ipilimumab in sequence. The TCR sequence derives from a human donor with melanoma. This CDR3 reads CASAPGGGNSPLHF. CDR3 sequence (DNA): TGCGCCAGCGCCCCAGGGGGGGGAAATTCACCCCTCCACTTT. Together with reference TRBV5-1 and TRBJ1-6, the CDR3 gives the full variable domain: KAGVTQTPRYLIKTRGQQVTLSCSPISGHRSVSWYQQTPGQGLQFLFEYFSETQRNKGNFPGRFSGRQFSNSRSEMNVSTLELGDSALYLCASAPGGGNSPLHFGNGTRLTVT.